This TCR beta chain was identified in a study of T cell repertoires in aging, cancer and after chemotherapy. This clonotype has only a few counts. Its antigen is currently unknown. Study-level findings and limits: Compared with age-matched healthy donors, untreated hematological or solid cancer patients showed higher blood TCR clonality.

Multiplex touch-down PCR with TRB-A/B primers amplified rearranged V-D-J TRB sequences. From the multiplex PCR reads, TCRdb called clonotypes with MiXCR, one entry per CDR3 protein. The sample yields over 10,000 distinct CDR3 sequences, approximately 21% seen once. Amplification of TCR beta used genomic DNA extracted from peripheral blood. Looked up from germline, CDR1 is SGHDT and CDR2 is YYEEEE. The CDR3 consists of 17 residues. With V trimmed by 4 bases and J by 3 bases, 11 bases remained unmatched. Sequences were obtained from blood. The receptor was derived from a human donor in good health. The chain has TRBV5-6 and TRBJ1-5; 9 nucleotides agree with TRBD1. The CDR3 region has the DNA TGTGCCAGCAGCGAAGACAGGGGGGTCGGGATCAATCAGCCCCAGCATTTT. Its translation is CASSEDRGVGINQPQHF.